Sequencing of this T cell receptor (beta chain) was carried out in a study of shared clonotypes between healthy human individuals. Study-level findings and limits: Specimens sampled were limited to blood, with tissue repertoires likely differing.

Generated by immunoSEQ multiplex PCR, the TCRdb table keeps only in-frame clones and is missing some. The data hold approximately 2.4 million clones, with approximately 96% observed a single time. A single count supports this clone. Its antigen is currently unknown. The CDR3 is made up of 13 amino acids. In germline, CDR1 is SGHNT, CDR2 YYREEE (reference sequence). With 3 bases clipped from V and 4 bases from J, the junction kept 1 base outside the gene matches. The gene calls are TRBV5-4 and TRBJ2-4; 7 positions match TRBD1. The sample comprised naive CD4+ T cells sorted from blood. Described subset: CD45RA+ positively selected. The clonotype comes from a man younger than 30 in good health. The CDR3 reads CASSSGQKNIQYF. In nucleotides, the CDR3 is TGTGCCAGCAGCTCGGGACAGAAAAACATTCAGTACTTC.